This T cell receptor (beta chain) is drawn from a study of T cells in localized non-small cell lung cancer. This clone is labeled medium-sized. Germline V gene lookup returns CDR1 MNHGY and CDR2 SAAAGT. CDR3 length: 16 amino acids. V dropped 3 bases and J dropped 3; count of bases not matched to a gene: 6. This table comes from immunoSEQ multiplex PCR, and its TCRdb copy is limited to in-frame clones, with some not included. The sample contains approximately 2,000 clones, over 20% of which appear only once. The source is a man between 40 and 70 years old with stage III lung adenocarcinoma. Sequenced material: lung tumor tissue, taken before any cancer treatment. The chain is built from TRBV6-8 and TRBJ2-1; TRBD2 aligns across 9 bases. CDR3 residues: CASSYRVAGDYNEQFF. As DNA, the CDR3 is TGTGCCAGCAGTTATCGAGTAGCGGGGGACTACAATGAGCAGTTCTTC.